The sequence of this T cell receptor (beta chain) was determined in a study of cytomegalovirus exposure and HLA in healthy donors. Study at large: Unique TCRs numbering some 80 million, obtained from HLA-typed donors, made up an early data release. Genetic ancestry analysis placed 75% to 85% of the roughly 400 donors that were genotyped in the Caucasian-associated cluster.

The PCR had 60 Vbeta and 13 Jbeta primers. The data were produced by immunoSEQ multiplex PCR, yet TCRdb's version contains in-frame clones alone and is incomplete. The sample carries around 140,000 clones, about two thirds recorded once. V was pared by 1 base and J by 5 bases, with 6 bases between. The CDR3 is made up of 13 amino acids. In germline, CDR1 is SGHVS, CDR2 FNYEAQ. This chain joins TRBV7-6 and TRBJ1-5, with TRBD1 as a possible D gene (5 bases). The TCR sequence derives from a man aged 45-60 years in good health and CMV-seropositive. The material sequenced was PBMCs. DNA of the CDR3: TGTGCCAGCAGCTTAGGGGGGGATCAGCCCCAGCATTTT. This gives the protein CASSLGGDQPQHF.